These 25 T cell receptor beta chains were all obtained from the same sample, sequenced in a study of identical twins. TCRdb used MiXCR to reprocess the 5' RACE reads, holding one entry per CDR3 protein. Found here are approximately 410,000 distinct CDR3 sequences, 18% of them singletons; the top ten hold more than 10%. The sequencing input was naive T cells sorted from blood. These receptors all stem from a man between 45 and 60 years old in good health.

The rearrangement links TRBV4-1 to TRBJ2-7; the match to TRBD1 covers 9 bases. CDR3 size: 15 residues. In germline, CDR1 is MGHRA, CDR2 YSYEKL. The V gene end was trimmed by 6 bases and the J gene end by 2 bases; junction bases not matched to a gene: 8. This CDR3 is CASSRGQGGTYEQYF. DNA of the CDR3: TGCGCCAGCAGTCGGGGACAGGGAGGTACCTACGAGCAGTACTTC.

The CDR3 is CSARPDRGSYNEQFF. CDR3 bases: TGCAGTGCTAGACCGGACAGGGGGTCCTACAATGAGCAGTTCTTC. The genes are TRBV20-1 and TRBJ2-1, with 10 bases lining up with TRBD1. In germline, CDR1 is DFQATT, CDR2 SNEGSKA (reference sequence). V lost 2 bases, J lost 1 base, and 2 bases stayed unmatched. This CDR3 comprises 15 residues.

This clonotype was seen only a few times. The chain recombines TRBV20-1 with TRBJ1-5; 9 bases line up with TRBD1. With V trimmed by 0 bases and J by 4 bases, 4 bases remained unmatched. The CDR3 loop spans 15 amino acids. CDR1 DFQATT and CDR2 SNEGSKA come from the germline V gene (reference sequence). CDR3 in amino acids: CSAREGGQGNQPQHF. CDR3 bases: TGCAGTGCTAGAGAGGGTGGACAGGGGAATCAGCCCCAGCATTTT.

This clonotype was counted only a few times. The CDR3 spells CASSTHPGLFTETQYF. The DNA for the CDR3 is TGTGCCAGCAGCACCCACCCAGGCCTTTTTACAGAGACCCAGTACTTC. The chain carries TRBV7-2 and TRBJ2-5; D not resolved. The CDR3 runs to 16 residues. CDR1 is SGHTA, CDR2 FQGNSA, per germline. V was pared by 5 bases and J by 4 bases, with 20 bases between.

This clonotype came up a few times. The chain links TRBV5-1 to TRBJ2-2; D unclear. There are 15 residues in the CDR3. CDR1 and CDR2 (germline): SGHRS, YFSETQ. V was cut by 2 bases and J by 0 bases, with 8 bases left in between. The CDR3 protein is CASSFETTNTGELFF. The CDR3 DNA is TGCGCCAGCAGCTTCGAGACAACGAACACCGGGGAGCTGTTTTTT.

The rearrangement uses TRBV6-5 and TRBJ2-3; tentatively, D is TRBD1 (6 bases). CDR1 and CDR2 from the germline V gene are MNHEY and SVGAGI. Trimming removed 3 bases at V and 6 bases at J, with 13 bases between. This CDR3 is built from 14 residues. The CDR3 DNA follows: TGTGCCAGCAGTTATCGAGCGAGGGGGGATACGCAGTATTTT. This encodes CASSYRARGDTQYF.

This clonotype was seen more than once but under ten times. This chain links TRBV20-1 with TRBJ2-3, with D possibly being TRBD2 (6 bases). The CDR3 is 16 residues long. Trimming took off 0 bases at V and 1 base at J, with 14 bases between the two ends. Germline CDR1 DFQATT, CDR2 SNEGSKA (reference sequence). The CDR3 here is CSARDPGTGGTDTQYF. In DNA form, the CDR3 reads TGCAGTGCTAGAGACCCGGGGACGGGAGGCACAGATACGCAGTATTTT.

The V call is TRBV7-2, the J call TRBJ2-7, with D tentatively TRBD1 (6 bases). CDR1 is SGHTA, CDR2 FQGNSA, per germline. This CDR3 contains 14 residues. Trimming cost V 3 bases and J 7 bases, with 16 bases left between them. CDR3 region: CASSFGTWEGEQYF. In DNA form, the CDR3 reads TGTGCCAGCAGCTTCGGGACATGGGAAGGGGAGCAGTACTTC.

In this sample, this clonotype turned up a few times. This CDR3 reads CASSWSGTTDTQYF. Written as DNA, the CDR3 is TGTGCCAGCAGTTGGAGCGGGACCACAGATACGCAGTATTTT. The rearrangement joins TRBV6-2 or TRBV6-3 to TRBJ2-3; 7 positions agree with TRBD2. Germline V gene data show CDR1 as MNHEY and CDR2 as SVGEGT. The V gene end was trimmed by 4 bases and the J gene end by 2 bases; junction bases not matched to a gene: 3. The CDR3 loop spans 14 amino acids.

The rearrangement joins TRBV5-5 to TRBJ2-1; 9 bases are a match to TRBD2. Unmatched junction bases numbered 10, after V lost 3 bases and J lost 3 bases. The CDR3 contains 17 residues. Per the germline V gene, CDR1 is SGHKS and CDR2 is YYEKEE (reference sequence). CDR3 DNA: TGTGCCAGCAGCTGGAGCCAAGCGGGAGGCAGCTACAATGAGCAGTTCTTC. It is translated as CASSWSQAGGSYNEQFF.

The chain couples TRBV6-5 to TRBJ1-2; a weak D match, TRBD1 (5 bases). Trimming cost V 2 bases and J 4 bases, with 11 bases left between them. Germline CDR1 and CDR2: MNHEY and SVGAGI. The length of the CDR3 is 14 residues. The CDR3 DNA is TGTGCCAGCAGTTACCGGGGGGAAGGCTATGGCTACACCTTC. Residues: CASSYRGEGYGYTF.

This clonotype has ten or more counts. The CDR3 reads CSAFNGGGLKETQYF. CDR3 nucleotides: TGCAGTGCTTTTAATGGGGGCGGGTTAAAAGAGACCCAGTACTTC. The chain uses TRBV20-1 and TRBJ2-5; the D gene is possibly TRBD1 (6 bases). CDR1 and CDR2 (germline): DFQATT, SNEGSKA (reference sequence). V was trimmed by 5 bases and J by 3 bases, leaving 19 bases between them. The CDR3 loop spans 15 amino acids.

This clonotype was detected many times. This chain links TRBV5-6 with TRBJ2-3; D remains unclear. The length of the CDR3 is 12 residues. The germline V and J ends were trimmed by 3 bases and 4 bases, with 6 bases remaining between them. Per germline, CDR1 SGHDT and CDR2 YYEEEE. As DNA, the CDR3 is TGTGCCAGCAGCTCCACACCAGATACGCAGTATTTT. Encoded protein: CASSSTPDTQYF.

This clonotype was detected only a few times. The chain is built from TRBV27 and TRBJ2-2, with TRBD1 matching 11 bases. CDR1 is MNHEY, CDR2 SMNVEV, per germline (reference sequence). J gave up 6 bases and V 6 bases, and 6 bases lay outside the gene matches. The CDR3 runs 15 residues. CDR3 bases: TGTGCCAGCAGCTTAAAGGGACAGGGGGCCGGGGAGCTGTTTTTT. Its translation: CASSLKGQGAGELFF.

There are many counts of this clonotype. The rearrangement joins TRBV20-1 to TRBJ2-7; no clear D. Germline values: CDR1 DFQATT, CDR2 SNEGSKA (reference sequence). The CDR3 runs to 14 residues. V was shortened by 6 bases and J by 0 bases, with 15 bases between the two germline ends. CDR3 nucleotide sequence: TGCAGTGCCACGGTGACCTCGAGCTCCTACGAGCAGTACTTC. It codes for CSATVTSSSYEQYF.

This clonotype appeared many times. V and J are TRBV20-1 and TRBJ2-1, with D tentatively TRBD2 (6 bases). Germline V gene lookup returns CDR1 DFQATT and CDR2 SNEGSKA (reference sequence). V was trimmed by 2 bases and J by 1 base, leaving 15 bases between them. The CDR3 is 16 residues long. CDR3 sequence: CSARIFGGRSYNEQFF. CDR3 in DNA: TGCAGTGCTAGAATCTTCGGGGGTCGATCCTACAATGAGCAGTTCTTC.

This clonotype was observed a handful of times. CDR3 sequence reads: CATEGQGIYSGANVLTF. Here the CDR3 DNA reads TGTGCCACCGAGGGACAGGGGATCTACTCTGGGGCCAACGTCCTGACTTTC. The rearrangement links TRBV24-1 to TRBJ2-6; 10 bases are shared with TRBD1. Unmatched junction bases numbered 7, after V lost 9 bases and J lost 0 bases. This CDR3 contains 17 residues. Germline V gene lookup returns CDR1 KGHDR and CDR2 SFDVKD.

This chain joins TRBV29-1 and TRBJ2-3, with a tentative D call TRBD1 (6 bases). This CDR3 contains 14 residues. CDR1 SQVTM and CDR2 ANQGSEA come from the germline V gene. The V and J ends lost 4 bases and 0 bases respectively, with 11 bases between them. The CDR3 DNA is TGCAGCGTTGGAGGGGGACACAGCACAGATACGCAGTATTTT. Translating it yields CSVGGGHSTDTQYF.

This clonotype was found a few times. CDR3 DNA: TGTGCCAGCAGCTTAGATTGGACAGACCGTGGAAACACCGGGGAGCTGTTTTTT. It specifies CASSLDWTDRGNTGELFF. The chain employs TRBV11-2 and TRBJ2-2; D is perhaps TRBD1 (6 bases). The length of the CDR3 is 18 residues. Germline CDR1 and CDR2: SGHAT and FQNNGV. V dropped 0 bases and J dropped 2 bases, with 16 bases sitting between them.

There are many counts of this clonotype. The chain uses TRBV20-1 and TRBJ1-2; 7 bases match TRBD1. This CDR3 spans 18 amino acids. Germline CDR1 and CDR2: DFQATT and SNEGSKA (reference sequence). V lost 5 bases and J lost 1; bases outside the gene matches: 19. CDR3 amino acids: CSARIVTGERPDNYGYTF. CDR3 bases: TGCAGTGCTCGCATAGTCACAGGGGAAAGACCCGATAACTATGGCTACACCTTC.

This clonotype was observed at least ten times. This sequence joins TRBV27 and TRBJ1-5, with D possibly matching TRBD1 (5 bases). The CDR3 consists of 14 residues. The ends were cut back, 4 bases at V and 2 bases at J, with 9 bases in the middle. From germline, CDR1 is MNHEY and CDR2 SMNVEV (reference sequence). CDR3 DNA: TGTGCCAGCAGTTCCCAGGGTGGCAATCAGCCCCAGCATTTT. It is translated as CASSSQGGNQPQHF.

The chain employs TRBV10-3 and TRBJ2-1, with D hard to call. V lost 4 bases to trimming and J lost 5 bases, with 6 bases between them. This CDR3 has 12 residues. Germline V gene data show CDR1 as ENHRY and CDR2 as SYGVKD. This CDR3 is CAISGNNNEQFF. The CDR3 DNA is TGTGCCATCAGTGGTAACAACAATGAGCAGTTCTTC.

The chain recombines TRBV5-6 with TRBJ1-1; maybe TRBD1 (5 bases). V shed 6 bases and J shed 4 bases, with 19 bases lying between them. The CDR3 has 15 residues. Germline CDR1 is SGHDT and CDR2 is YYEEEE. The CDR3 spells CASTRWAGLITEAFF. The CDR3 nucleotides are TGTGCCAGCACCCGTTGGGCAGGGTTGATCACTGAAGCTTTCTTT. The full variable domain, its missing parts supplied by reference TRBV5-6 and TRBJ1-1, is DAGVTQSPTHLIKTRGQQVTLRCSPKSGHDTVSWYQQALGQGPQFIFQYYEEEERQRGNFPDRFSGHQFPNYSSELNVNALLLGDSALYLCASTRWAGLITEAFFGQGTRLTVV.

This clonotype showed up many times. The chain carries TRBV4-3 and TRBJ2-5; no firm D call. CDR3 length: 15 residues. V was clipped by 0 bases and J by 8 bases, with 16 bases between them. Germline loops: CDR1 LGHNA, CDR2 YSLEER. DNA of the CDR3: TGCGCCAGCAGCCAAGATTACCTAGATTTCCCAACCCAGTACTTC. This gives the protein CASSQDYLDFPTQYF.

J is TRBJ1-1 and V is TRBV29-1; D may be TRBD1 (5 bases). The CDR3 spans 13 residues. Looked up from germline, CDR1 is SQVTM and CDR2 is ANQGSEA. The V gene lost 2 bases and the J gene lost 2 bases, with 9 bases spanning the gap. The CDR3 sequence: CSVEIGHNTEAFF. Written as DNA, the CDR3 is TGCAGCGTTGAAATAGGACATAACACTGAAGCTTTCTTT.